The present entry profiles one T cell receptor (beta chain) with its context. These data belong to a study of blood T cell repertoires in COVID-19. About the research overall: T cells, B-cell-depleted T cells, or PBMCs provided the cDNA or gDNA that served as material.

Authors' processing steps: The authors estimated nucleated cell counts from reference gene primer amplification. The table came from immunoSEQ multiplex PCR; TCRdb's copy has only in-frame clones and leaves some out. The D gene and trimming were derived from the DNA, and the V and J assignments and clone size from that table. The data show 75,000 to 95,000 clones, approximately 87% seen once. Germline CDR1 and CDR2: SGHRS and YFSETQ. This CDR3 spans 17 amino acids. Deletions cut 2 bases from V and 4 bases from J, with 20 bases between. The material sequenced was peripheral blood. This TCR was recovered from a human donor in a cohort sampled during active COVID-19. The chain links TRBV5-1 to TRBJ2-3, with D perhaps matching TRBD2 (5 bases). In DNA, the CDR3 is TGCGCCAGCAGCTTCCCATTACTAGATCTCGGCTCAGATACGCAGTATTTT. It encodes CASSFPLLDLGSDTQYF. Full variable domain (rest looked up from reference TRBV5-1 and TRBJ2-3): KAGVTQTPRYLIKTRGQQVTLSCSPISGHRSVSWYQQTPGQGLQFLFEYFSETQRNKGNFPGRFSGRQFSNSRSEMNVSTLELGDSALYLCASSFPLLDLGSDTQYFGPGTRLTVL.